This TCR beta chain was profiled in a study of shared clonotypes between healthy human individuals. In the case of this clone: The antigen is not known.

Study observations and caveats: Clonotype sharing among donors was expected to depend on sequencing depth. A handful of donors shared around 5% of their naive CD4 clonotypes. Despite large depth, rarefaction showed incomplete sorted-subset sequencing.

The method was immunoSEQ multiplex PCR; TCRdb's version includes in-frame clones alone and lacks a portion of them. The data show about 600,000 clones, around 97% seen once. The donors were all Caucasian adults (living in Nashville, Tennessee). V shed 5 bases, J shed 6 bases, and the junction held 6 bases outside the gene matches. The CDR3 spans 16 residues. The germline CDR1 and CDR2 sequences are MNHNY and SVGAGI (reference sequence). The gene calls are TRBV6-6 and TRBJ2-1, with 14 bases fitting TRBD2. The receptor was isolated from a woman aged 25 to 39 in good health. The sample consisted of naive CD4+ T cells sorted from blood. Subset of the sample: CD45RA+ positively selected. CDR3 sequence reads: CASSQPGLAGVNEQFF. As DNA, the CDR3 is TGTGCCAGCAGTCAACCGGGACTAGCGGGAGTCAATGAGCAGTTCTTC.